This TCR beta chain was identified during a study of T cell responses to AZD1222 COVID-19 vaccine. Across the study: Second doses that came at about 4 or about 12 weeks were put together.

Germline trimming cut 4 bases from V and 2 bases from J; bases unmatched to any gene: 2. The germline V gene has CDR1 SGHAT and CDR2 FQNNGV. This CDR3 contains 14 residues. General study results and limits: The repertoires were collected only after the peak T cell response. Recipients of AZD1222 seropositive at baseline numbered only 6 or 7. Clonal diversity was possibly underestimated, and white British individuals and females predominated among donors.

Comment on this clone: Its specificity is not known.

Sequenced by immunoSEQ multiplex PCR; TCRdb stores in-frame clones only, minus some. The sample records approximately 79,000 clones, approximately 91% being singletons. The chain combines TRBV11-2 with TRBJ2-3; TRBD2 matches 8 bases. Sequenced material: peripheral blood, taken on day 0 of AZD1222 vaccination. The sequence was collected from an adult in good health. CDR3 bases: TGTGCCAGCAGCTCAGGACTAGCCACAGATACGCAGTATTTT. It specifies CASSSGLATDTQYF.